This TCR beta chain emerged from a study of blood T cell repertoires in COVID-19. Study context: Samples of COVID-19 (acute and convalescent) were obtained from the United States, Italy and Spain. PBMCs, B-cell-depleted T cells, or T cells were the source of the cDNA or gDNA that made up the material.

Participants, about 18 to 95 years old, spanned fewer than 25 US areas. Each recovered donor of Cohort 3 presented with two negative PCRs, clearance, or symptom resolution. Only in-frame clones appear in the TCRdb table, and some are missing; sequencing was by immunoSEQ multiplex PCR. In the table there are 330,000 or so clones, 75% to 90% of which are singletons. This CDR3 contains 14 residues. Germline V gene data show CDR1 as SNHLY and CDR2 as FYNNEI. V was clipped by 3 bases and J by 6 bases, with 13 bases between them. The source of this sequence is a man in his thirties or forties who had recovered from COVID-19. The sample consisted of PBMCs or T cells enriched from blood (not recorded which). The genes are TRBV2 and TRBJ2-3; possible D gene TRBD1, 6 bases. The CDR3 nucleotides are TGTGCCAGCAGTGAGTACAGGGCGGCGGATACGCAGTATTTT. Translation: CASSEYRAADTQYF.